What follows are 7 T cell receptor beta chains derived from one specimen sequenced in a study of CD8+ T cells in alopecia areata. As the sequencing template, cDNA was produced by extracting RNA and reverse transcribing it. Some clones are missing from TCRdb's copy, which holds only in-frame ones; the method was immunoSEQ multiplex PCR. The sample lists approximately 180,000 clones, 50% to 70% seen once, with 14% to 15% in the top ten. Specimen: CD4+ T cells sorted from blood, collected at week 0. The receptors were sampled from a human donor with alopecia areata.

CDR3 DNA sequence: TGTGCCAGTAGTATAGCTGAGAGAGGAGCCCAGCATTTT. It specifies CASSIAERGAQHF. The V gene is TRBV19, the J gene TRBJ1-5, with unresolved D. The CDR3 runs to 13 residues. Trimming removed 1 base from V and 11 bases from J, with 12 bases in between. The germline V gene encodes CDR1 LNHDA and CDR2 SQIVND (reference sequence).

The CDR3 region has the DNA TGTGCCAGCAGCTTCCTTGGGGCCTACGAGCAGTACTTC. Residues: CASSFLGAYEQYF. The chain links TRBV11-1 to TRBJ2-7, with D uncertain. The CDR3 extends over 13 amino acids. The V end lost 3 bases, the J end lost 2 bases, and 8 bases lay between the germline ends. Germline CDR1 is SGHAT and CDR2 is FQDESV (reference sequence).

The V call is TRBV11-2, the J call TRBJ1-5; D gene unclear. V lost 5 bases and J lost 5, with 10 bases in between. Germline CDR1 SGHAT, CDR2 FQNNGV. This CDR3 is 13 amino acids long. The CDR3 loop reads CASSGWSDQPQHF. For the CDR3, the DNA is TGTGCCAGCAGCGGATGGTCGGATCAGCCCCAGCATTTT.

V gene TRBV6-5 combines with J gene TRBJ1-2, with a possible D match to TRBD1 (5 bases). The CDR3 has 14 residues. Germline V gene sequence: CDR1 MNHEY, CDR2 SVGAGI. Trimming took off 0 bases at V and 4 bases at J, with 9 bases between the two ends. CDR3 coding DNA: TGTGCCAGCAGTTACTCTCAGGGAACCTATGGCTACACCTTC. Encoded protein: CASSYSQGTYGYTF.

The chain links TRBV5-1 to TRBJ2-3; no definite D call. With 3 bases removed from V and 0 bases from J, the gap between germline ends came to 8 bases. The CDR3 contains 14 residues. In germline, CDR1 is SGHRS, CDR2 YFSETQ. CDR3 sequence reads: CASSSTDSTDTQYF. CDR3 DNA sequence: TGCGCCAGCAGCTCTACCGACAGCACAGATACGCAGTATTTT.

This clone occurred a few times. The chain employs TRBV30 and TRBJ2-1; D is tentatively TRBD1 or TRBD2 (5 bases each). CDR1 is GTSNPN, CDR2 SVGIG, per germline (reference sequence). V was trimmed by 3 bases and J by 2 bases, leaving 11 bases between them. This CDR3 region has 14 residues. CDR3: CAWSGTTPYNEQFF. The DNA for the CDR3 is TGTGCCTGGAGCGGGACCACCCCCTACAATGAGCAGTTCTTC.

This clone was counted between two and nine times. This chain links TRBV5-1 with TRBJ2-5, with 9 bases matching TRBD1. This CDR3 is built from 13 residues. Germline loops: CDR1 SGHRS, CDR2 YFSETQ. The J segment lost 4 bases and the V segment lost 7 bases, leaving 5 bases of the junction unmatched. The CDR3 region is CASGTGRGETQYF. Here the CDR3 DNA reads TGCGCCAGCGGGACAGGGAGAGGAGAGACCCAGTACTTC. The full variable domain, with the rest looked up from reference TRBV5-1 and TRBJ2-5, is KAGVTQTPRYLIKTRGQQVTLSCSPISGHRSVSWYQQTPGQGLQFLFEYFSETQRNKGNFPGRFSGRQFSNSRSEMNVSTLELGDSALYLCASGTGRGETQYFGPGTRLLVL.